This TCR beta chain was retrieved from a study of PD-1 blockade in classical Hodgkin lymphoma. All patients relapsed after autologous stem cell transplantation, and brentuximab vedotin exposure varied. Clones were read by immunoSEQ multiplex PCR, and TCRdb kept only the in-frame ones, dropping some. The sample lists around 70,000 clones; roughly two thirds were seen once. The CDR3 sequence is 14 residues long. Trimming took 5 bases from V and 5 from J, leaving 15 bases between them. Per the germline V gene, CDR1 is LNHDA and CDR2 is SQIVND (reference sequence). The sequencing used peripheral blood mononuclear cells (PBMCs), collected before the second cycle of nivolumab. The genes are TRBV19 and TRBJ1-2; maybe TRBD1 (5 bases). This receptor was taken from a human donor with classical Hodgkin lymphoma. In nucleotides, the CDR3 is TGTGCCAGTAGTGGGGCAGCGGGTCTTTATGGCTACACCTTC. Its translation is CASSGAAGLYGYTF.